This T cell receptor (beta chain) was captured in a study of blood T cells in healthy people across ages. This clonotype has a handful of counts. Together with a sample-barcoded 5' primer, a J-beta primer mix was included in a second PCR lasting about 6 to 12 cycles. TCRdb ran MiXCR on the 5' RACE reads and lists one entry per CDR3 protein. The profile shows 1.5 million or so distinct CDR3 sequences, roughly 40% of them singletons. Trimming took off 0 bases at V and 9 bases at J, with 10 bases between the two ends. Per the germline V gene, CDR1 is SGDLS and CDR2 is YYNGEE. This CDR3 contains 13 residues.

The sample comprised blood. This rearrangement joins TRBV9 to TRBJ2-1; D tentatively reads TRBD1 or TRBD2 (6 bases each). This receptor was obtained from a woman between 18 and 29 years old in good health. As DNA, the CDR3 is TGTGCCAGCAGCGTAGAGGGGGGTGGTGAGCAGTTCTTC. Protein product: CASSVEGGGEQFF.